This T cell receptor (beta chain) was found in a study of Ad26.COV2.S vaccination and SARS-CoV-2 variants. Only in-frame clones appear in the TCRdb table, and some are missing; sequencing was by immunoSEQ multiplex PCR. The table records some 370,000 clones, around 82% of them present only once. Treatment in this sample: some 20 received Ad26.COV2.S at low or high dose, single or two shots; 5 received placebo; per-sample allocation not given. The study sampled participants on day 63 after the first vaccine or placebo injection. With respect to this clone: The sample carries other DNA sequences with the same CDR3.

The material sequenced was peripheral blood, taken in a trial of Ad26.COV2.S vaccine versus placebo. The sequence derives from a person between 18 and 59 years old who received the Ad26.COV2.S COVID-19 vaccine or a placebo.

The CDR3 protein is CASSLLDPNYGYTF. In DNA form, the CDR3 reads TGCGCCAGCAGCTTGTTGGATCCTAACTATGGCTACACCTTC. J is TRBJ1-2 and V is TRBV5-1; no clear D gene. The V end was cut by 1 base, the J end by 0 bases, with 7 bases between. CDR3 length equals 14 residues. The germline CDR1 and CDR2 sequences are SGHRS and YFSETQ.